This is a list of T cell receptor beta chains from one sample in a study of neurological immune-mediated disorders. TCRdb reanalysed the 5' RACE reads using MiXCR and keeps one entry per CDR3 protein. The sample lists 27,000 or so distinct CDR3 sequences, more than 14% occurring once. What was sequenced was PBMCs. The source is a man aged 65 to 79 in good health. Each CDR3 is given with its conserved first and last residue. D genes are given only for firm matches. The listing skips clone size in some rows; elsewhere it reads once, few, many or a size class.

TRBD1	TRBJ2-1	many	TRBV12-3/TRBV12-4	CASTQREDRGIEQFF	TGTGCCAGCACCCAAAGGGAGGACAGGGGGATTGAGCAGTTCTTC
-	TRBJ2-7	-	TRBV6-5	CASSRNRELDEQYF	TGTGCCAGCAGTCGCAACAGGGAGTTAGACGAGCAGTACTTC
-	TRBJ2-3	many	TRBV7-2	CASSPGGGTDTQYF	TGTGCCAGCAGCCCAGGGGGGGGCACAGATACGCAGTATTTT
-	TRBJ2-7	many	TRBV6-2/TRBV6-3	CASSYSDLGRRSYEQYF	TGTGCCAGCAGTTACTCCGACCTGGGGCGTAGATCCTACGAGCAGTACTTC
-	TRBJ2-3	many	TRBV12-3/TRBV12-4	CASRGADTQYF	TGTGCCAGCAGGGGTGCAGATACGCAGTATTTT
-	TRBJ2-3	many	TRBV10-3	CAISGSGPDTQYF	TGTGCCATCAGTGGCTCAGGGCCAGATACGCAGTATTTT
-	TRBJ2-2	many	TRBV29-1	CSVGEQGSTGELFF	TGCAGCGTTGGGGAACAGGGTTCCACCGGGGAGCTGTTTTTT
-	TRBJ1-3	many	TRBV7-2	CASSSIGVHTIYF	TGTGCCAGCAGCTCGATCGGAGTACACACCATATATTTT
-	TRBJ2-3	many	TRBV5-1	CASRIGIEDTQYF	TGCGCCAGCAGGATCGGGATTGAGGATACGCAGTATTTT
TRBD1	TRBJ1-1	many	TRBV12-3/TRBV12-4	CASSPTDRAATEAFF	TGTGCCAGCAGCCCAACGGACAGGGCGGCCACTGAAGCTTTCTTT
-	TRBJ1-1	many	TRBV5-1	CASSLAGQNTEAFF	TGCGCCAGCAGCTTGGCCGGCCAGAACACTGAAGCTTTCTTT
TRBD1	TRBJ1-5	many	TRBV5-1	CASSPGQSYSNQPQHF	TGCGCCAGCAGCCCGGGACAGTCTTATAGCAATCAGCCCCAGCATTTT
-	TRBJ2-2	many	TRBV3-1	CASSVSSSGELFF	TGTGCCAGCAGCGTATCGTCGTCGGGGGAGCTGTTTTTT
-	TRBJ1-2	many	TRBV7-2	CASTPDSNYGYTF	TGTGCCAGCACCCCGGACAGCAACTATGGCTACACCTTC
TRBD1	TRBJ1-6	many	TRBV12-3/TRBV12-4	CASSHGQGNSPLHF	TGTGCCAGCAGTCACGGACAGGGAAATTCACCCCTCCACTTT
TRBD1	TRBJ2-7	many	TRBV27	CASRPGQGAGEQYF	TGTGCCAGCAGACCGGGACAGGGGGCAGGCGAGCAGTACTTC
-	TRBJ2-7	-	TRBV27	CASHLTGPYEQYF	TGTGCCAGCCACCTTACAGGACCCTACGAGCAGTACTTC
TRBD1	TRBJ2-1	-	TRBV5-5	CASSSRTGSSYNEQFF	TGTGCCAGCAGCTCCCGGACAGGGAGCTCCTACAATGAGCAGTTCTTC
TRBD1	TRBJ2-3	many	TRBV5-6	CASSLVLGTGVADTQYF	TGTGCCAGCAGCTTAGTGCTCGGGACAGGGGTTGCAGATACGCAGTATTTT
-	TRBJ1-3	many	TRBV20-1	CSARVRGIGNTIYF	TGCAGTGCTAGAGTCCGGGGAATTGGAAACACCATATATTTT
TRBD1	TRBJ1-4	many	TRBV20-1	CGTGQEKLFF	TGTGGGACAGGGCAGGAAAAACTGTTTTTT
-	TRBJ2-7	many	TRBV12-3/TRBV12-4	CASSLIGAEQYF	TGTGCCAGCAGTTTGATAGGGGCCGAGCAGTACTTC
-	TRBJ2-3	many	TRBV25-1	CASSDNLVGFTQYF	TGTGCCAGCAGTGACAACTTAGTAGGTTTTACGCAGTATTTT
TRBD1	TRBJ2-7	many	TRBV5-1	CASSWGDRGLDEQYF	TGCGCCAGCAGCTGGGGGGACAGGGGTTTGGACGAGCAGTACTTC
-	TRBJ1-2	few	TRBV19	CASSRTGGYGYTF	TGTGCCAGTAGTAGAACTGGAGGGTATGGCTACACCTTC
-	TRBJ1-1	many	TRBV7-2	CASTLDGAGTEAFF	TGTGCCAGCACCTTGGATGGGGCTGGGACTGAAGCTTTCTTT